A selection of T cell receptor beta chains follows, all from one sample in a study of blood T cell repertoires in COVID-19. Assay used: immunoSEQ multiplex PCR; TCRdb lists only in-frame clones, some missing. Among approximately 480,000 clones, roughly 87% were seen once, and the ten largest hold about 0.7%. The sample consisted of PBMCs or T cells enriched from blood (not recorded which). The origin of the receptors is a young woman who had recovered from COVID-19. CDR3s include the opening cysteine and the closing phenylalanine or tryptophan. Size is stated for part of the rows, as once, few or many counts, or as a class when the clone is expanded.

CDR3aa	j_gene	abundance	v_gene
CASSLVYGQSNQPQHF	TRBJ1-5	.	TRBV28
CASSRLYYTF	TRBJ1-2	.	TRBV7-9
CASSLKREAFF	TRBJ1-1	few	TRBV11-2
CASSSFADTQYF	TRBJ2-3	.	TRBV7-9
CASSPGLAGVDETQYF	TRBJ2-5	.	TRBV28
CASSLPSLETQYF	TRBJ2-5	.	TRBV5-4
CASSLEETGFTF	TRBJ1-2	.	TRBV5-4
CASSPGGAGGLGDTQYF	TRBJ2-3	.	TRBV5-4
CASSSPGVEEEEGYTF	TRBJ1-2	.	TRBV7-9
CASSEGTGGNQPQHF	TRBJ1-5	.	TRBV25-1
CATSRAPPGHLFYEQYF	TRBJ2-7	once	TRBV15
CASSLDRTGAFLGHTF	TRBJ1-2	.	TRBV7-2
CAISDLTGPQETQYF	TRBJ2-5	.	TRBV10-3
CATRRESYEQYF	TRBJ2-7	.	TRBV2
CASSEVGVGAGGYGYTF	TRBJ1-2	.	TRBV6-1
CASGQLGSSYNEQFF	TRBJ2-1	.	TRBV5-1
CASRTGETGELFF	TRBJ2-2	few	TRBV6-5
CASSQEIGAGEQYF	TRBJ2-7	.	TRBV4-1